This paragraph reports one TCR beta chain. Its cognate antigen is unknown. At the time of sampling, donors were nominally healthy, though unrecorded immune exposures were likely. The data originate from a study of cytomegalovirus exposure and HLA in healthy donors. Researchers ran the PCR with 60 Vbeta and 13 Jbeta primers. Sequencing used immunoSEQ multiplex PCR; TCRdb keeps in-frame clones, though not all of them. The sample records about 100,000 clones, approximately 85% being singletons. Study findings and constraints: Later analysis reportedly placed an Asian-associated ancestry cluster below the roughly 670-donor mean in N-insertions. In vitro testing confirmed three CMV-associated chains as specific for CMV antigens.

This CDR3 has 14 amino acids. V lost 7 bases, J lost 2 bases, and 7 bases stayed unmatched. The V gene's germline CDR1 is MDHEN and CDR2 SYDVKM. The receptor was isolated from a man aged 25 to 40 in good health and CMV-seronegative. This rearrangement joins TRBV28 to TRBJ2-7, with 8 bases lining up with TRBD1. Sample: PBMCs. This CDR3 is CASTYGQGTYEQYF. CDR3 bases: TGTGCCAGCACCTATGGACAGGGAACCTACGAGCAGTACTTC.